The 10 T cell receptor beta chains given below trace back to one sample, sequenced in a study of tumor-infiltrating lymphocytes in localized non-small cell lung cancer. Repertoires were generated with immunoSEQ multiplex PCR, while TCRdb's copy carries only in-frame clones and drops some. The repertoire holds some 13,000 clones, with approximately 81% as singletons. Sequenced: uninvolved lung tissue not adjacent to the tumor. The receptors come from a human donor with non-small cell lung cancer.

This clone was seen a handful of times. The J gene is TRBJ2-2, the V gene TRBV13; D possibly uses TRBD1 or TRBD2 (6 bases each). The CDR3 runs to 18 residues. Germline values: CDR1 PRHDT, CDR2 FYEKMQ (reference sequence). Trimming took off 5 bases at V and 7 bases at J, with 26 bases between the two ends. The CDR3 region has the DNA TGTGCCAGCAGCGAATTATCCCCCTCGGGGGCGGTGTACGGGGAGCTGTTTTTT. It specifies CASSELSPSGAVYGELFF.

CDR3 in DNA: TGTGCCAGCAGTCTCCCAGGGACCCAGTACTTC. Protein sequence: CASSLPGTQYF. The chain employs TRBV28 and TRBJ2-5; D uncertain. There are 11 residues in the CDR3. V was pared by 5 bases and J by 7 bases, with 8 bases between. In germline, CDR1 is MDHEN, CDR2 SYDVKM. The full variable domain, its missing parts supplied by reference TRBV28 and TRBJ2-5, is DVKVTQSSRYLVKRTGEKVFLECVQDMDHENMFWYRQDPGLGLRLIYFSYDVKMKEKGDIPEGYSVSREKKERFSLILESASTNQTSMYLCASSLPGTQYFGPGTRLLVL.

The chain combines TRBV6-6 with TRBJ1-2, with 8 bases fitting TRBD1. The CDR3 runs to 15 residues. CDR1 is MNHNY and CDR2 is SVGAGI in the germline V gene (reference sequence). Trimming removed 4 bases from V and 4 bases from J; junction bases left unmatched: 8. The CDR3 sequence is CASSSRQGPFYGYTF. The CDR3 bases are TGTGCCAGCAGTTCGAGACAGGGGCCTTTCTATGGCTACACCTTC.

The chain has TRBV6-6 and TRBJ1-1; D may be TRBD1 (5 bases). Germline V gene data show CDR1 as MNHNY and CDR2 as SVGAGI (reference sequence). The CDR3 is 11 amino acids. Trimming took 5 bases from V and 4 from J, leaving 5 bases between them. The CDR3 here is CASSQGTEAFF. CDR3 DNA sequence: TGTGCCAGCAGTCAGGGCACTGAAGCTTTCTTT.

This clone ranks as medium-sized. The chain carries TRBV7-9 and TRBJ2-2, with TRBD1 matching over 9 bases. The CDR3 spans 16 residues. The trim removed 5 bases at V and 0 bases at J, leaving 4 bases unmatched. In germline, CDR1 is SEHNR, CDR2 FQNEAQ (reference sequence). The CDR3 here is CASSRRQGANTGELFF. The CDR3 coding sequence is TGTGCCAGCAGCCGAAGACAGGGGGCGAACACCGGGGAGCTGTTTTTT. Full variable domain (remainder filled in from reference TRBV7-9 and TRBJ2-2): DTGVSQNPRHKITKRGQNVTFRCDPISEHNRLYWYRQTLGQGPEFLTYFQNEAQLEKSRLLSDRFSAERPKGSFSTLEIQRTEQGDSAMYLCASSRRQGANTGELFFGEGSRLTVL.

The rearrangement uses TRBV2 and TRBJ2-1; no clear D gene. The CDR3 contains 16 residues. The germline V gene has CDR1 SNHLY and CDR2 FYNNEI. V gave up 1 base and J gave up 4 bases, with 14 bases separating them. The CDR3 coding sequence is TGTGCCAGCAGTGAAGAGCAGGCTGTCGGGTACAATGAGCAGTTCTTC. Translated: CASSEEQAVGYNEQFF.

This chain connects TRBV7-9 to TRBJ2-5; 11 bases fit TRBD2. With 6 bases clipped from V and 0 bases from J, the junction kept 0 bases outside the gene matches. The length of the CDR3 is 14 residues. The germline V gene encodes CDR1 SEHNR and CDR2 FQNEAQ (reference sequence). CDR3 coding DNA: TGTGCCAGCAGGACTAGCGGGAACCAAGAGACCCAGTACTTC. Amino acids: CASRTSGNQETQYF.

This rearrangement joins TRBV11-3 to TRBJ1-3; TRBD1 matches 7 bases. The germline gives CDR1 SGHNT, CDR2 YENEEA. The CDR3 covers 15 residues. The V segment lost 2 bases and the J segment 6 bases; nucleotides outside the gene matches: 7. The CDR3: CASSLRDSLVNTIYF. Written as DNA, the CDR3 is TGTGCCAGCAGCTTACGGGACAGCCTTGTAAACACCATATATTTT.

V gene TRBV10-3 combines with J gene TRBJ1-1; no clear D. The CDR3 runs 13 residues. V gave up 9 bases and J gave up 0 bases, with 11 bases separating them. Per the germline V gene, CDR1 is ENHRY and CDR2 is SYGVKD. The CDR3 loop reads CAISRAVNTEAFF. The CDR3 DNA reads as TGTGCCATTAGTAGGGCAGTGAACACTGAAGCTTTCTTT.

This clone is labeled medium-sized. J is TRBJ1-5 and V is TRBV19; no clear D. The CDR3 spans 14 residues. Trimming left V 6 bases short and J 7 bases short, with 16 bases between. The germline V gene has CDR1 LNHDA and CDR2 SQIVND (reference sequence). CDR3 sequence reads: CASSGVSLLQPQHF. Written as DNA, the CDR3 is TGTGCCAGTAGCGGGGTCAGCTTGTTACAGCCCCAGCATTTT.